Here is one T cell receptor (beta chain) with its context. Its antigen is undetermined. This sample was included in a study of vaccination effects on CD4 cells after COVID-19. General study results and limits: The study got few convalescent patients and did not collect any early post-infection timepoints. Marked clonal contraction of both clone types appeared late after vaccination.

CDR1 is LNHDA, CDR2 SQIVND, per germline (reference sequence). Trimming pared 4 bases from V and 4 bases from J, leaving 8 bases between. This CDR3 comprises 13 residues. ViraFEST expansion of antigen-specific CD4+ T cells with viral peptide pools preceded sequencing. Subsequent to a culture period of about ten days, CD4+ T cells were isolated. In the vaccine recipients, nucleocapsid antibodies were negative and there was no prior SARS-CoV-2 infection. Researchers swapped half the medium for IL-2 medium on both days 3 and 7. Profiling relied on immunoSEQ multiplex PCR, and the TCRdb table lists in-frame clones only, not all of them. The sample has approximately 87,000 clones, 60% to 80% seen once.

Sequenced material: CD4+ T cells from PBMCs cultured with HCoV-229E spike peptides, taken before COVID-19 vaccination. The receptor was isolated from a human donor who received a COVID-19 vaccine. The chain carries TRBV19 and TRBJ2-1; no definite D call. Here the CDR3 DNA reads TGTGCCAGTAGTAGACCCCAGTACAATGAGCAGTTCTTC. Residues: CASSRPQYNEQFF. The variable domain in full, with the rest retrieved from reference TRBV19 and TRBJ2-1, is DGGITQSPKYLFRKEGQNVTLSCEQNLNHDAMYWYRQDPGQGLRLIYYSQIVNDFQKGDIAEGYSVSREKKESFPLTVTSAQKNPTAFYLCASSRPQYNEQFFGPGTRLTVL.